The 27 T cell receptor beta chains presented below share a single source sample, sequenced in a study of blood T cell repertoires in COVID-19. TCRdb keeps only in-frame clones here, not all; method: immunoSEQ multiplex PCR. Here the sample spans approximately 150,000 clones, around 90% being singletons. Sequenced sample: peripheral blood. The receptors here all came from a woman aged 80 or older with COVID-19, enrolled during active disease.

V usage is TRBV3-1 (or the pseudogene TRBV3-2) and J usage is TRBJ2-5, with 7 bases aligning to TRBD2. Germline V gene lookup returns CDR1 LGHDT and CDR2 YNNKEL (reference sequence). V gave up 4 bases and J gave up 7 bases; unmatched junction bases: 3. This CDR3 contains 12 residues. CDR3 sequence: CASSLERGTQYF. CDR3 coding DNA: TGTGCCAGCAGCCTTGAGCGGGGGACCCAGTACTTC.

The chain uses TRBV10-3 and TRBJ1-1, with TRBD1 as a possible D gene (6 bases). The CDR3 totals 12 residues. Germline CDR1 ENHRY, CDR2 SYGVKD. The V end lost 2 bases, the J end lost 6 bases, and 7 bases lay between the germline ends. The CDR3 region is CAISEAGAEAFF. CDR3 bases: TGTGCCATCAGTGAGGCAGGGGCTGAAGCTTTCTTT.

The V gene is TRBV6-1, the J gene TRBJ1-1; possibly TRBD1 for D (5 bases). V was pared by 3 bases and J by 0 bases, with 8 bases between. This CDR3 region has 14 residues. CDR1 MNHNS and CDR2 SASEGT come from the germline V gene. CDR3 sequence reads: CASSETVVNTEAFF. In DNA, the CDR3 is TGTGCCAGCAGTGAGACAGTTGTGAACACTGAAGCTTTCTTT.

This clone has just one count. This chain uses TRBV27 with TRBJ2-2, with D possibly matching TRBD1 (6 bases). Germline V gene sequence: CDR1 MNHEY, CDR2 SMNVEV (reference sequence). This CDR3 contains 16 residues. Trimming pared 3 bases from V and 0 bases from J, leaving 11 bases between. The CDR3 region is CASSLIGTTNTGELFF. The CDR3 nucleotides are TGTGCCAGCAGTTTGATAGGGACAACGAACACCGGGGAGCTGTTTTTT.

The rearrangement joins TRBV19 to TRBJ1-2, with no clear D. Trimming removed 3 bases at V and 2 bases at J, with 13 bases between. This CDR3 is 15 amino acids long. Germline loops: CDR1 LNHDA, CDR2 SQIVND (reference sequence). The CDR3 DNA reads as TGTGCCAGTAGTATGTGGTCCGGGGTAAACTATGGCTACACCTTC. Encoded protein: CASSMWSGVNYGYTF.

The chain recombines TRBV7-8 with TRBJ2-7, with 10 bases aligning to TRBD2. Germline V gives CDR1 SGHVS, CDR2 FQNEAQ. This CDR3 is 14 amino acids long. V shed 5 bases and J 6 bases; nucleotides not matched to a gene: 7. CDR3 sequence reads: CASSKSGREGEQYF. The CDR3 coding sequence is TGTGCCAGCAGCAAAAGCGGGAGGGAGGGCGAGCAGTACTTC.

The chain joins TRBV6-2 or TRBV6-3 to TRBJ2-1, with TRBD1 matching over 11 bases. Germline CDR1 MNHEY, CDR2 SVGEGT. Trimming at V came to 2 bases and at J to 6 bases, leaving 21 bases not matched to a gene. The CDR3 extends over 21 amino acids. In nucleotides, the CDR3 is TGTGCCAGCAGTTACAGTCCCGGGACAGGGGGACCTGCCTTGAAACTCAATGAGCAGTTCTTC. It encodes CASSYSPGTGGPALKLNEQFF.

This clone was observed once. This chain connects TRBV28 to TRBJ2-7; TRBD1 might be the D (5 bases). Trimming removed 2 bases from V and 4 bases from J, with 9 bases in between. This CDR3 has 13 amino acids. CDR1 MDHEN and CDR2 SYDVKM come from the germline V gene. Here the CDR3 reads CASSLQGPYEQYF. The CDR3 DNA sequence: TGTGCCAGCAGTTTACAGGGCCCATACGAGCAGTACTTC. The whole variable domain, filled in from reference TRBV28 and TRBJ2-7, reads DVKVTQSSRYLVKRTGEKVFLECVQDMDHENMFWYRQDPGLGLRLIYFSYDVKMKEKGDIPEGYSVSREKKERFSLILESASTNQTSMYLCASSLQGPYEQYFGPGTRLTVT.

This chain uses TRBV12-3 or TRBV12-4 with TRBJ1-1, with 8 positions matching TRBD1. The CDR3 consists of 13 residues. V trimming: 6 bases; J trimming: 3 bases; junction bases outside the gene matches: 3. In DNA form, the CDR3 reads TGTGCCAGCAGCCCGACAGGGGACACTGAAGCTTTCTTT. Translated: CASSPTGDTEAFF.

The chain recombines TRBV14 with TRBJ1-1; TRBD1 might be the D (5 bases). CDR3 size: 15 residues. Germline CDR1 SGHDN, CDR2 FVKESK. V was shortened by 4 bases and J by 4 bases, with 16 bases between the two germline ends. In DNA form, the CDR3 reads TGTGCCAGCAGCCCGGCGGGACGCCTGGGCACTGAAGCTTTCTTT. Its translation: CASSPAGRLGTEAFF.

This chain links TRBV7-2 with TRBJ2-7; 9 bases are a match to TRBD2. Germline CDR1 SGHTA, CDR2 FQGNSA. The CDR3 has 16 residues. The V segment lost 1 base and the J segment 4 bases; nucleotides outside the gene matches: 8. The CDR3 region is CASSLEALAGLYEQYF. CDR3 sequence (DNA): TGTGCCAGCAGCTTAGAGGCACTAGCGGGCCTTTACGAGCAGTACTTC.

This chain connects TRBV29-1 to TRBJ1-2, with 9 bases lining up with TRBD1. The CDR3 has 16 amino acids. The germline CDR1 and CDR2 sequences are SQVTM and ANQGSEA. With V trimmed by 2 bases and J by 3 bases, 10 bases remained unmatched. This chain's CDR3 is CSVEYPTGGAHYGYTF. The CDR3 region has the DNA TGCAGCGTTGAATATCCGACAGGGGGAGCCCACTATGGCTACACCTTC.

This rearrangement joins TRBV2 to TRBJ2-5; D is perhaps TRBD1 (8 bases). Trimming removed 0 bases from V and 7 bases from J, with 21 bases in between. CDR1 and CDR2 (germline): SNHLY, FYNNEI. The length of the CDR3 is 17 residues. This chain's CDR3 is CASSEASTGDYKRTQYF. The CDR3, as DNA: TGTGCCAGCAGTGAAGCTTCGACAGGGGACTACAAGAGGACCCAGTACTTC.

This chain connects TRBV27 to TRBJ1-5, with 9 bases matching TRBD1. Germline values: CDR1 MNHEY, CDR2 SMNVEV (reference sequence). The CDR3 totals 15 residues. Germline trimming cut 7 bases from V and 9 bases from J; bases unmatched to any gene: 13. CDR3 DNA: TGTGCCAGCAAGCAGACAGGGGGTTTCTTATTGCCCCAGCATTTT. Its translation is CASKQTGGFLLPQHF.

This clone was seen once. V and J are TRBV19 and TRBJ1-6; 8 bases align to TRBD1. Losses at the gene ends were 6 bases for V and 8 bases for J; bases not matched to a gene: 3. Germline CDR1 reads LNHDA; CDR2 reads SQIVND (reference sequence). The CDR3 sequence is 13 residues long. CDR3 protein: CASRGQADSPLHF. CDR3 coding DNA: TGTGCCAGTAGGGGACAGGCGGATTCACCCCTCCACTTT.

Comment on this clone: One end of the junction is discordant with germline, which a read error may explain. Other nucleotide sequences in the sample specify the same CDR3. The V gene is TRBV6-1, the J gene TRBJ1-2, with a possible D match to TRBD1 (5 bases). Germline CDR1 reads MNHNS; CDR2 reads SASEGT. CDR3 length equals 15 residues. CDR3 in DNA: TGTGCTAGCAGTGAAAGCCCGACAGTAGGCTATGGCTACACCTTC. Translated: CASSESPTVGYGYTF.

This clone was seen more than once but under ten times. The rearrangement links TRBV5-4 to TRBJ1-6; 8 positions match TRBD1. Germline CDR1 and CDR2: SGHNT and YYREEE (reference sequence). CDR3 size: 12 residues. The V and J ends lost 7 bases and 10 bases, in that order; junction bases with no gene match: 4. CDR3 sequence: CASGTGLSPLHF. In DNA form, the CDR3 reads TGTGCCAGCGGGACAGGACTATCACCCCTCCACTTT.

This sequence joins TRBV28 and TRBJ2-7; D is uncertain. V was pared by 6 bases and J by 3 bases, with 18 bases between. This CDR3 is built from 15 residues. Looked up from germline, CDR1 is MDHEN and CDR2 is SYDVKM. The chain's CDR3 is CASRLSVARSYEQYF. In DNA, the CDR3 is TGTGCCAGCAGGTTAAGCGTAGCAAGAAGCTACGAGCAGTACTTC. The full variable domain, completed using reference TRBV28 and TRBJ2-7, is DVKVTQSSRYLVKRTGEKVFLECVQDMDHENMFWYRQDPGLGLRLIYFSYDVKMKEKGDIPEGYSVSREKKERFSLILESASTNQTSMYLCASRLSVARSYEQYFGPGTRLTVT.

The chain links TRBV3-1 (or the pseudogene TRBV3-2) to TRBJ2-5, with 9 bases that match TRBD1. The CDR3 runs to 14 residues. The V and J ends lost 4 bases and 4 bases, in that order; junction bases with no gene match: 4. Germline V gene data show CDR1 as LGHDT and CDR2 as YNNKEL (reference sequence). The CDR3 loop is CASSLQGAGETQYF. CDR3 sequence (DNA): TGTGCCAGCAGCCTACAGGGGGCGGGAGAGACCCAGTACTTC.

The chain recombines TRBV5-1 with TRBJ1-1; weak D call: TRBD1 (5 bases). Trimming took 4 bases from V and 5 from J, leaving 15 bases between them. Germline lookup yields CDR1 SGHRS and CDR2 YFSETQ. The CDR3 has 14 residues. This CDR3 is CASSGDSGTTEAFF. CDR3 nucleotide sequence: TGCGCCAGCAGCGGAGACTCCGGGACTACTGAAGCTTTCTTT.

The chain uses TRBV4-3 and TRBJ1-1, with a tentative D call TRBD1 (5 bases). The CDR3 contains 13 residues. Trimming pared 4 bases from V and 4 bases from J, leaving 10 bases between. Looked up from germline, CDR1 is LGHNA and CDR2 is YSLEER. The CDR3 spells CASSRSGGTEAFF. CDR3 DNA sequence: TGCGCCAGCAGCCGCTCGGGGGGCACTGAAGCTTTCTTT.

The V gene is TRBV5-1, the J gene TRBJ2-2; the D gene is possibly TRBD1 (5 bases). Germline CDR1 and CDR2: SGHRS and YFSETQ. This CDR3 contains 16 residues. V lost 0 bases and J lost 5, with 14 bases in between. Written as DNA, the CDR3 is TGCGCCAGCAGCTTGGCCGAACAGGATTTGACCGGGGAGCTGTTTTTT. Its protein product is CASSLAEQDLTGELFF.

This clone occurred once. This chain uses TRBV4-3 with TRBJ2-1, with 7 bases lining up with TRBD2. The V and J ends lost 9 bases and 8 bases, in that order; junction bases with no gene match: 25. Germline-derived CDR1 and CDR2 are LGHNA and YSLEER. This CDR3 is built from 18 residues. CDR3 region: CASCHPPLPPGGEDEQFF. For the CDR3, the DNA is TGCGCCAGTTGCCATCCCCCGTTACCACCGGGAGGAGAAGATGAGCAGTTCTTC.

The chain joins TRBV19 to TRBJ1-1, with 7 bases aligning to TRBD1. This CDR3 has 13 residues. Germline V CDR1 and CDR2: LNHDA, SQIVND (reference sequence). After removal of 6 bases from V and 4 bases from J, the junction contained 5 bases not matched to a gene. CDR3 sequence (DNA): TGTGCCAGTAGGCCCGACAGGGTCACTGAAGCTTTCTTT. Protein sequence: CASRPDRVTEAFF.

This chain's CDR3 is CASSQVREETQYF. The CDR3 DNA sequence: TGTGCCAGCAGCCAAGTCCGGGAAGAGACCCAGTACTTC. The chain links TRBV3-1 (or the pseudogene TRBV3-2) to TRBJ2-5; the D is unclear. This CDR3 contains 13 residues. Germline values: CDR1 LGHDT, CDR2 YNNKEL (reference sequence). V lost 1 base, J lost 3 bases, and 6 bases lay in between.

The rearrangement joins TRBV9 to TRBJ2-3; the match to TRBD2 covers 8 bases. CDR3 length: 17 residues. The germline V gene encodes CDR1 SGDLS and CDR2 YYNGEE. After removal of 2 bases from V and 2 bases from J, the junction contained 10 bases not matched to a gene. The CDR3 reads CASSVFDSGSATDTQYF. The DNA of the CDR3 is TGTGCCAGCAGCGTGTTCGACAGCGGGAGCGCCACAGATACGCAGTATTTT.

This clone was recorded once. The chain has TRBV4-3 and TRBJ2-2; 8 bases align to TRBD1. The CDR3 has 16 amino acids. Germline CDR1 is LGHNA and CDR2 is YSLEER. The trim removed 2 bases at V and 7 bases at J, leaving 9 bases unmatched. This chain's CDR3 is CASSQPSGTGSGELFF. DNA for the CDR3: TGCGCCAGCAGCCAACCTTCCGGGACAGGTAGCGGGGAGCTGTTTTTT.